Below, one T cell receptor (beta chain) is given with its context. This sample is drawn from a study of blood T cell repertoires in COVID-19. Study-level information: Samples came from the United States, Italy and Spain, spanning acute and convalescent COVID-19.

In the authors' workflow: How many nucleated cells were present was estimated from reference gene primer amplification. Libraries were prepared by immunoSEQ multiplex PCR; TCRdb keeps only in-frame clonotypes and omits some of them. The DNA was the basis for D and trimming; V, J and clone size are from that table. The sample yields about 160,000 clones, 60% to 80% seen once. This clonotype was obtained from a man in his 70s with acute or convalescent COVID-19. Sequencing input: peripheral blood.

CDR3 DNA sequence: TGTGCCAGCAGCGGCGGACAGGGGGAGGGTGAAGCTTTCTTT. Its protein is CASSGGQGEGEAFF. The genes are TRBV7-9 and TRBJ1-1; 10 bases agree with TRBD1. V was clipped by 5 bases and J by 7 bases; unmatched bases: 7. Germline V gene lookup returns CDR1 SEHNR and CDR2 FQNEAQ (reference sequence). This CDR3 contains 14 residues.